This T cell receptor beta chain was found in a study of T cells of healthy individuals. The CDR3 is 15 residues long. Germline V gives CDR1 MDHEN, CDR2 SYDVKM. One entry per CDR3 protein results from TCRdb running MiXCR on the 5' RACE reads. The repertoire holds 85,000 to 100,000 distinct CDR3 sequences, with around 17% as singletons. The genes are TRBV28 and TRBJ2-4; possible D gene TRBD2, 5 bases. The receptor comes from a human donor in good health. CDR3 amino acids: CAVTGPPGTKNIQYF. Written as DNA, the CDR3 is TGTGCGGTGACCGGACCCCCCGGGACCAAAAACATTCAGTACTTC.